This is a list of T cell receptor beta chains from one sample in a study of cytomegalovirus exposure and HLA in healthy donors. Method: immunoSEQ multiplex PCR; TCRdb's copy keeps in-frame clones and lacks some. The repertoire holds 200,000 to 250,000 clones, with more than 85% as singletons. Sequenced input: PBMCs. The source is a woman younger than 35 in good health and CMV-seronegative. CDR3s leave out the opening cysteine and the closing phenylalanine or tryptophan. Fields, in order: CDR3 protein, V gene.

CDR3aa: ASSRDSGGIYEQY; v_gene: TRBV7-2
CDR3aa: ASRRATGAFQETQY; v_gene: TRBV27
CDR3aa: ASSPRASNYGYT; v_gene: TRBV11-2
CDR3aa: ASTRSGDQPQH; v_gene: TRBV7-2
CDR3aa: ASSQYGLAGGSGQF; v_gene: TRBV7-2
CDR3aa: ASSAGDNSYEQY; v_gene: TRBV23-1
CDR3aa: ASSAQEGLELF; v_gene: TRBV9
CDR3aa: ASTVGPNYGYT; v_gene: TRBV6-5
CDR3aa: ASSYGSPEQY; v_gene: TRBV7-2
CDR3aa: ASSQVAARKNGYT; v_gene: TRBV4-1
CDR3aa: ASSQSGGATYNEQF; v_gene: TRBV4-3
CDR3aa: ASSEKTQPS; v_gene: TRBV6-1
CDR3aa: ASSSQAGRTYNEQF; v_gene: TRBV5-1
CDR3aa: ASSLQTGVGYEQY; v_gene: TRBV7-8
CDR3aa: ASSRQGVNGYT; v_gene: TRBV6-1
CDR3aa: ASSTIEAGSSTDTQY; v_gene: TRBV19
CDR3aa: ASSQVAGGGEQF; v_gene: TRBV4-1
CDR3aa: ASSLVVSDRYGYT; v_gene: TRBV5-4
CDR3aa: ASSPRPSVGHGELF; v_gene: TRBV27
CDR3aa: ASSQDAAGAHNEQF; v_gene: TRBV4-2
CDR3aa: ASSHSSGGRNTGELF; v_gene: TRBV4-1
CDR3aa: ASSRGQGWTEAF; v_gene: TRBV7-2
CDR3aa: SAETSGSPPH; v_gene: TRBV29-1
CDR3aa: ASSQANRDYNYEQY; v_gene: TRBV4-1
CDR3aa: AQGVWIPYEQY; v_gene: TRBV21-1
CDR3aa: ASRKLQESGEKLF; v_gene: TRBV10-1
CDR3aa: ASSLGTGTEAF; v_gene: TRBV7-9
CDR3aa: AATPLLNTEAF; v_gene: TRBV6-6
CDR3aa: ASSPRSEQY; v_gene: TRBV28
CDR3aa: ASSLQGARLDEQF; v_gene: TRBV6-5
CDR3aa: ASSKEAGLVGEQF; v_gene: TRBV11-3